This TCR beta chain was identified in a study of blood T cell repertoires in COVID-19. In the study overall: The analysed material was cDNA or gDNA that came from T cells, B-cell-depleted T cells, or PBMCs.

Germline values: CDR1 MNHNY, CDR2 SVGAGI (reference sequence). The CDR3 covers 15 residues. The germline V and J ends were trimmed by 7 bases and 7 bases, with 22 bases remaining between them. This table comes from immunoSEQ multiplex PCR, and its TCRdb copy is limited to in-frame clones, with some not included. The sample has about 50,000 clones, approximately 88% seen once; the top ten hold roughly 13%. The sequence derives from a human donor with active COVID-19. The donor label of this sample is uncertain. The chain uses TRBV6-6 and TRBJ1-2; the D is unclear. Sequenced sample: peripheral blood. CDR3: CASTPLRGDFGGYTF. As DNA, the CDR3 is TGTGCCAGCACCCCCTTACGCGGGGATTTCGGTGGCTACACCTTC.